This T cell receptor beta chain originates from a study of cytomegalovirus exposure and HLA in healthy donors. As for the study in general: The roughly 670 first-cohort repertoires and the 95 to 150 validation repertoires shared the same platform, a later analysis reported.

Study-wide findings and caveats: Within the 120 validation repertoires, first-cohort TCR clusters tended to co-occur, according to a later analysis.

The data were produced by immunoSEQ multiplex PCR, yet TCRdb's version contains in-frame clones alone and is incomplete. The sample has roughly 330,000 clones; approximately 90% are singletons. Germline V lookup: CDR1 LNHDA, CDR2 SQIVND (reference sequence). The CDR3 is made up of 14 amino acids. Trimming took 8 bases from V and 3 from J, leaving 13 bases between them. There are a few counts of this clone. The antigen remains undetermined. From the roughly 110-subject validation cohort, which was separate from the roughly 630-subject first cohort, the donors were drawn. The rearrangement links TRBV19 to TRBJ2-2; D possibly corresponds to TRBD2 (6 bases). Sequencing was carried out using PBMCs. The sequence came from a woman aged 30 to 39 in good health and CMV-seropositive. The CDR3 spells CASRWAGYTGELFF. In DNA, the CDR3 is TGTGCCAGTCGCTGGGCGGGATACACCGGGGAGCTGTTTTTT.